A selection of T cell receptor beta chains follows, all from one sample in a study of T cells in Graves' hyperthyroidism and ophthalmopathy. TCRdb itself ran the multiplex PCR reads through MiXCR, one entry per CDR3 protein. The repertoire holds fewer than 800,000 distinct CDR3 sequences, around 15% seen once, with 8.4% in the top ten. Sequencing was performed on blood. The receptor source for this set is a man aged 18 to 29 with Graves' hyperthyroidism. Each CDR3 is given without its conserved first and last residue. D genes are given only for firm matches.

CDR3 protein: SARDYKREGAGELF; D gene: TRBD2; J gene: TRBJ2-2; V gene: TRBV20-1; CDR3 length: 14
CDR3 protein: ASSLRGTYEQY; D gene: .; J gene: TRBJ2-7; V gene: TRBV28; CDR3 length: 11
CDR3 protein: ACLGTSGSLRTDTQY; D gene: TRBD2; J gene: TRBJ2-3; V gene: TRBV30; CDR3 length: 15
CDR3 protein: ASSDRQYSNQPQH; D gene: .; J gene: TRBJ1-5; V gene: TRBV2; CDR3 length: 13
CDR3 protein: ASSPSGVEQY; D gene: .; J gene: TRBJ2-7; V gene: TRBV27; CDR3 length: 10
CDR3 protein: ASSPSRRRFEQY; D gene: .; J gene: TRBJ2-7; V gene: TRBV7-8; CDR3 length: 12
CDR3 protein: SARGPWGQNTEAF; D gene: .; J gene: TRBJ1-1; V gene: TRBV20-1; CDR3 length: 13
CDR3 protein: AWSSSGLGYEQY; D gene: .; J gene: TRBJ2-7; V gene: TRBV30; CDR3 length: 12
CDR3 protein: ASSFVRDRGSNEQF; D gene: TRBD1; J gene: TRBJ2-1; V gene: TRBV19; CDR3 length: 14
CDR3 protein: AWSAGQAYEQY; D gene: TRBD1; J gene: TRBJ2-7; V gene: TRBV30; CDR3 length: 11
CDR3 protein: ASGLPGARTEAF; D gene: .; J gene: TRBJ1-1; V gene: TRBV12-5; CDR3 length: 12
CDR3 protein: ASTNIDSIFNQPQH; D gene: .; J gene: TRBJ1-5; V gene: TRBV2; CDR3 length: 14
CDR3 protein: ASSQDQGTGTMGYT; D gene: .; J gene: TRBJ1-2; V gene: TRBV4-2; CDR3 length: 14
CDR3 protein: ASSSRTSGRETQY; D gene: TRBD2; J gene: TRBJ2-5; V gene: TRBV27; CDR3 length: 13
CDR3 protein: SASQDAGRGYT; D gene: .; J gene: TRBJ1-2; V gene: TRBV20-1; CDR3 length: 11
CDR3 protein: ASSEGGQGAGTEAF; D gene: TRBD1; J gene: TRBJ1-1; V gene: TRBV10-2; CDR3 length: 14
CDR3 protein: SARTHNTEAF; D gene: .; J gene: TRBJ1-1; V gene: TRBV20-1; CDR3 length: 10
CDR3 protein: ASSPVSGTGNGYT; D gene: TRBD1; J gene: TRBJ1-2; V gene: TRBV11-1; CDR3 length: 13
CDR3 protein: ASSLGASPGIQY; D gene: .; J gene: TRBJ2-4; V gene: TRBV11-2; CDR3 length: 12
CDR3 protein: ASTPTGVSYNEQF; D gene: .; J gene: TRBJ2-1; V gene: TRBV7-9; CDR3 length: 13
CDR3 protein: ASSERQRHTEAF; D gene: .; J gene: TRBJ1-1; V gene: TRBV2; CDR3 length: 12
CDR3 protein: ASSIDAGSATYNEQF; D gene: .; J gene: TRBJ2-1; V gene: TRBV19; CDR3 length: 15
CDR3 protein: ASQRDRVARDTQY; D gene: TRBD1; J gene: TRBJ2-3; V gene: TRBV7-9; CDR3 length: 13
CDR3 protein: ASSPRTRSGELF; D gene: TRBD2; J gene: TRBJ2-2; V gene: TRBV7-2; CDR3 length: 12
CDR3 protein: SASIGTSGRREQY; D gene: TRBD2; J gene: TRBJ2-7; V gene: TRBV20-1; CDR3 length: 13
CDR3 protein: SVKGVLTNEKLF; D gene: .; J gene: TRBJ1-4; V gene: TRBV29-1; CDR3 length: 12
CDR3 protein: ASSARKATGELF; D gene: .; J gene: TRBJ2-2; V gene: TRBV2; CDR3 length: 12
CDR3 protein: ASSSDRATEQY; D gene: TRBD1; J gene: TRBJ2-7; V gene: TRBV7-2; CDR3 length: 11
CDR3 protein: ASRTGYTYNSPLH; D gene: TRBD1; J gene: TRBJ1-6; V gene: TRBV18; CDR3 length: 13
CDR3 protein: SASTPGTRHSGEQY; D gene: TRBD2; J gene: TRBJ2-7; V gene: TRBV20-1; CDR3 length: 14
CDR3 protein: ASSFIGNGYYEQF; D gene: .; J gene: TRBJ2-1; V gene: TRBV27; CDR3 length: 13
CDR3 protein: ASSHRETGKLGKQPQH; D gene: TRBD1; J gene: TRBJ1-5; V gene: TRBV4-1; CDR3 length: 16
CDR3 protein: ASSPIGGESEQY; D gene: .; J gene: TRBJ2-7; V gene: TRBV11-2; CDR3 length: 12
CDR3 protein: ASSQGRGRGRGEQY; D gene: TRBD1; J gene: TRBJ2-7; V gene: TRBV4-3; CDR3 length: 14
CDR3 protein: ASTFGTEIYEQY; D gene: .; J gene: TRBJ2-7; V gene: TRBV28; CDR3 length: 12
CDR3 protein: ASSDRAFDQPQH; D gene: .; J gene: TRBJ1-5; V gene: TRBV28; CDR3 length: 12
CDR3 protein: ASSYEGPGGEKLF; D gene: .; J gene: TRBJ1-4; V gene: TRBV6-2/TRBV6-3; CDR3 length: 13
CDR3 protein: SARWQYELF; D gene: .; J gene: TRBJ1-4; V gene: TRBV20-1; CDR3 length: 9
CDR3 protein: ASRRQGGLYNEQF; D gene: .; J gene: TRBJ2-1; V gene: TRBV6-1; CDR3 length: 13
CDR3 protein: SASTQRGDTQY; D gene: .; J gene: TRBJ2-3; V gene: TRBV20-1; CDR3 length: 11
CDR3 protein: ASGVTGGNTEAF; D gene: TRBD1; J gene: TRBJ1-1; V gene: TRBV12-5; CDR3 length: 12
CDR3 protein: ASSPAQGVLH; D gene: TRBD1; J gene: TRBJ1-6; V gene: TRBV28; CDR3 length: 10
CDR3 protein: ASSFDWGSTDTQY; D gene: .; J gene: TRBJ2-3; V gene: TRBV7-9; CDR3 length: 13
CDR3 protein: ASSPGSLGGNTIY; D gene: .; J gene: TRBJ1-3; V gene: TRBV7-6; CDR3 length: 13
CDR3 protein: AWSQTGPNTEAF; D gene: TRBD1; J gene: TRBJ1-1; V gene: TRBV30; CDR3 length: 12
CDR3 protein: ASSNTVRDASYEQY; D gene: .; J gene: TRBJ2-7; V gene: TRBV6-2/TRBV6-3; CDR3 length: 14
CDR3 protein: ASSPSGNLENEQF; D gene: TRBD2; J gene: TRBJ2-1; V gene: TRBV6-1; CDR3 length: 13
CDR3 protein: ASSGWGRAATEAF; D gene: .; J gene: TRBJ1-1; V gene: TRBV4-2; CDR3 length: 13
CDR3 protein: ASSRGGTATDTQY; D gene: TRBD2; J gene: TRBJ2-3; V gene: TRBV28; CDR3 length: 13
CDR3 protein: ASSIPGNTIY; D gene: .; J gene: TRBJ1-3; V gene: TRBV6-1; CDR3 length: 10
CDR3 protein: AWSVGHSGNTIY; D gene: .; J gene: TRBJ1-3; V gene: TRBV30; CDR3 length: 12
CDR3 protein: ASSDTGTSYEQY; D gene: .; J gene: TRBJ2-7; V gene: TRBV7-9; CDR3 length: 12
CDR3 protein: ASTGVVSGNTIY; D gene: .; J gene: TRBJ1-3; V gene: TRBV12-3/TRBV12-4; CDR3 length: 12
CDR3 protein: ASSFDSYSPYGYT; D gene: .; J gene: TRBJ1-2; V gene: TRBV7-2; CDR3 length: 13
CDR3 protein: ASSQGAGGLTGELF; D gene: TRBD2; J gene: TRBJ2-2; V gene: TRBV3-1; CDR3 length: 14
CDR3 protein: ASSPSGAANYGYT; D gene: .; J gene: TRBJ1-2; V gene: TRBV5-1; CDR3 length: 13
CDR3 protein: SALGDTDQPQH; D gene: .; J gene: TRBJ1-5; V gene: TRBV20-1; CDR3 length: 11